This entry is about one T cell receptor (beta chain). Antigen unknown. The repertoire was sequenced with immunoSEQ multiplex PCR; TCRdb's copy has only in-frame clones and lacks some. The sample consists of around 21,000 clones, roughly 83% of them appearing once. This entry comes from a study of T cells in localized non-small cell lung cancer. Study-wide results and caveats: Because only a single region of the tumor was sequenced, heterogeneity remains possible. Uninvolved nearby lung showed the greatest T cell clonality, exceeding that found in tumor. Adjacent lung tissue had a median around 57 of the top 100 clones found in the tumor. A raised T cell density in blood coincided with lengthier overall survival.

Germline lookup yields CDR1 MDHEN and CDR2 SYDVKM. The CDR3 totals 13 residues. V shed 7 bases and J shed 5 bases, with 12 bases lying between them. The material was peripheral blood, obtained before any cancer treatment. V gene TRBV28 combines with J gene TRBJ1-5; no firm D call. The TCR comes from a man aged 40 to 70 with stage I lung adenocarcinoma. CDR3 region: CASIKSPHQPQHF. DNA of the CDR3: TGTGCCAGCATTAAGTCCCCCCATCAGCCCCAGCATTTT.